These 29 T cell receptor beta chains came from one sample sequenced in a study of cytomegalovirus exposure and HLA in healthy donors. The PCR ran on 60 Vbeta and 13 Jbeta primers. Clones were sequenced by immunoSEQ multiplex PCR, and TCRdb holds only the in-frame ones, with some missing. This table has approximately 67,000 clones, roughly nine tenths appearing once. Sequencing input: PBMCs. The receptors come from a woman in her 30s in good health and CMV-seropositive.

CDR3 protein: CASSLASSGSTNEQFF. The CDR3 nucleotides read TGTGCCAGCAGCTTAGCTTCTAGCGGGAGTACCAATGAGCAGTTCTTC. The genes are TRBV7-9 and TRBJ2-1; the match to TRBD2 covers 10 bases. The CDR3 consists of 16 residues. CDR1 and CDR2 (germline): SEHNR, FQNEAQ (reference sequence). Trimming removed 0 bases from V and 6 bases from J; junction bases left unmatched: 5. The complete variable domain, with remaining parts taken from reference TRBV7-9 and TRBJ2-1, reads DTGVSQNPRHKITKRGQNVTFRCDPISEHNRLYWYRQTLGQGPEFLTYFQNEAQLEKSRLLSDRFSAERPKGSFSTLEIQRTEQGDSAMYLCASSLASSGSTNEQFFGPGTRLTVL.

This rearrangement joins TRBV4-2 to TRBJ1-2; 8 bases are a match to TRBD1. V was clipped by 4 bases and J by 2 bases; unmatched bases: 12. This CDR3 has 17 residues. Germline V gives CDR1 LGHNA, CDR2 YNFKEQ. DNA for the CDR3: TGTGCCAGCAGCCCATCGAACGAGGGACAGGCAAACTATGGCTACACCTTC. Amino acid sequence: CASSPSNEGQANYGYTF.

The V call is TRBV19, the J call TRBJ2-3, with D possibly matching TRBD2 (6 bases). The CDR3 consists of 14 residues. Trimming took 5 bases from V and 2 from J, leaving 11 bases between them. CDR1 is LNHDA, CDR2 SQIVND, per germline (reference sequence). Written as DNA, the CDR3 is TGTGCCAGTAGTTCGAGGACTAACACAGATACGCAGTATTTT. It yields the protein CASSSRTNTDTQYF.

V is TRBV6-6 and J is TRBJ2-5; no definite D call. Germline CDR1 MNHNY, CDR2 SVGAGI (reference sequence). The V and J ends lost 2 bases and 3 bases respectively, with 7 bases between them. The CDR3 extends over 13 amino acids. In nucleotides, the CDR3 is TGTGCCAGCAGTTACGCAGGAAAAGAGACCCAGTACTTC. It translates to CASSYAGKETQYF.

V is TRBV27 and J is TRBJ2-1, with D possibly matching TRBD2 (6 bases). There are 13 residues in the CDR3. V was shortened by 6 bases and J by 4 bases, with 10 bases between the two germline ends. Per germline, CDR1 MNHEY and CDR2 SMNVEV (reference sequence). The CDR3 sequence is CASREGLYNEQFF. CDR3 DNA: TGTGCCAGCAGGGAGGGCCTGTACAATGAGCAGTTCTTC.

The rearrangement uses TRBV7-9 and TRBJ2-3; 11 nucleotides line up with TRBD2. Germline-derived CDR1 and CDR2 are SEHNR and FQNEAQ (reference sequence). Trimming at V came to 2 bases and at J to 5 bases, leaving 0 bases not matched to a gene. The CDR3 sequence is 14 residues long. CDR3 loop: CASSLTSGGDTQYF. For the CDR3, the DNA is TGTGCCAGCAGCTTAACTAGCGGGGGAGATACGCAGTATTTT.

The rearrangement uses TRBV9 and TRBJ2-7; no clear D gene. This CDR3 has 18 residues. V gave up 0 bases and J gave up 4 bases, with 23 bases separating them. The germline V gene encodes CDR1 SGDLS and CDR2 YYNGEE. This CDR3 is CASSVGSLGFQGYYEQYF. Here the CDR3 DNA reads TGTGCCAGCAGCGTAGGATCTTTGGGCTTTCAAGGCTATTACGAGCAGTACTTC.

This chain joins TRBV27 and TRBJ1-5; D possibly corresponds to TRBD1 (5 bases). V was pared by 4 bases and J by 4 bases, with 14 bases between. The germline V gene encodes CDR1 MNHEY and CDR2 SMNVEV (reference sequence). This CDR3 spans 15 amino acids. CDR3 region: CASSSLITGNQPQHF. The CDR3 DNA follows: TGTGCCAGCAGTTCACTCATAACAGGAAATCAGCCCCAGCATTTT.

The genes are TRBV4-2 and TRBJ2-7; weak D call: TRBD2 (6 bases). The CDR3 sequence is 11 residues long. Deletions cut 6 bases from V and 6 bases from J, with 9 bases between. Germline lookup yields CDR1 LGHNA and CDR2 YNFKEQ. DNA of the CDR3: TGTGCCAGCAGGGGAGGCGGCGAGCAGTACTTC. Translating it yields CASRGGGEQYF.

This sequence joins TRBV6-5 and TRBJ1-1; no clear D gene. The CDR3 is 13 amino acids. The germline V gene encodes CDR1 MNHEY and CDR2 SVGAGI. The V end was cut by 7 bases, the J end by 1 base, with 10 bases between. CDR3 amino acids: CASTVQQNTEAFF. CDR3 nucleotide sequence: TGTGCCAGCACCGTGCAACAGAACACTGAAGCTTTCTTT.

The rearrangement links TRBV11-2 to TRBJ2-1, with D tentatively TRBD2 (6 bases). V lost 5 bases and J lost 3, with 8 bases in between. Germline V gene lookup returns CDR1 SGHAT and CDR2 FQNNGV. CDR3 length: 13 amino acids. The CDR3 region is CASSRTNYNEQFF. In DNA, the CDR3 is TGTGCCAGCAGCCGGACTAACTACAATGAGCAGTTCTTC.

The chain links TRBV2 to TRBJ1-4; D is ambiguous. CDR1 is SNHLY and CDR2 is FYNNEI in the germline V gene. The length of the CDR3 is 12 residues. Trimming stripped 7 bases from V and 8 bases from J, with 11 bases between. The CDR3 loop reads CASKRQAEKLFF. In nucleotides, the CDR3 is TGTGCCAGCAAACGGCAAGCGGAAAAACTGTTTTTT.

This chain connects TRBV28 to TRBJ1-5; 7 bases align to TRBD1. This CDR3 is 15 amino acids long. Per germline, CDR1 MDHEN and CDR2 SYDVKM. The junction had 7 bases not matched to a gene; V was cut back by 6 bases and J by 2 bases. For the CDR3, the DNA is TGTGCCAGCAGCACGCCCCAGGGGGGCAATCAGCCCCAGCATTTT. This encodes CASSTPQGGNQPQHF. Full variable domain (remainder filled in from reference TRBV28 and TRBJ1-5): DVKVTQSSRYLVKRTGEKVFLECVQDMDHENMFWYRQDPGLGLRLIYFSYDVKMKEKGDIPEGYSVSREKKERFSLILESASTNQTSMYLCASSTPQGGNQPQHFGDGTRLSIL.

As DNA, the CDR3 is TGTGCCAGCAGCTTAGTTTACGCAGGGGGAAACACCATATATTTT. Protein product: CASSLVYAGGNTIYF. V and J are TRBV11-2 and TRBJ1-3, with TRBD1 as a possible D gene (5 bases). Trimming stripped 1 base from V and 4 bases from J, with 11 bases between. Germline V lookup: CDR1 SGHAT, CDR2 FQNNGV. The CDR3 length is 15 residues. The whole variable domain, remainder taken from reference TRBV11-2 and TRBJ1-3, is EAGVAQSPRYKIIEKRQSVAFWCNPISGHATLYWYQQILGQGPKLLIQFQNNGVVDDSQLPKDRFSAERLKGVDSTLKIQPAKLEDSAVYLCASSLVYAGGNTIYFGEGSWLTVV.

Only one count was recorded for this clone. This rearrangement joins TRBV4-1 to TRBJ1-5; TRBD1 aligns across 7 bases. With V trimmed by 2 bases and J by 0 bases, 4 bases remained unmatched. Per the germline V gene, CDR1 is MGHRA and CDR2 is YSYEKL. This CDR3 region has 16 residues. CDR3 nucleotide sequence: TGCGCCAGCAGCCAAAGACAGGGACCTAGCAATCAGCCCCAGCATTTT. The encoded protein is CASSQRQGPSNQPQHF.

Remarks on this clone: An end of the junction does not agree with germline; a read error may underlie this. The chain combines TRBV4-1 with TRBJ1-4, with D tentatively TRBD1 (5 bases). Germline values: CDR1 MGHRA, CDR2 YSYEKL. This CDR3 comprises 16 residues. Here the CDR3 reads CASSHARGATNEKLFF. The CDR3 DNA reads TGTGCCAGCAGCCATGCTAGGGGTGCAACTAATGAAAAACTGTTTTTT.

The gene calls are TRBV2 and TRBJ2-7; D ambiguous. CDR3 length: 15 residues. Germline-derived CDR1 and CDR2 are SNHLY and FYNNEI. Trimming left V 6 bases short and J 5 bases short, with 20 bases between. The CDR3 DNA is TGTGCCAGCAGGCCCGGCAGCGTTCTCGTGGACGAGCAGTACTTC. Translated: CASRPGSVLVDEQYF.

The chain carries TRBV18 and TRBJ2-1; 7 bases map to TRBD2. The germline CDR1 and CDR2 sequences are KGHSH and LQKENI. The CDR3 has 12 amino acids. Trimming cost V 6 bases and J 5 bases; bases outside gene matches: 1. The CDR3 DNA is TGTGCCAGCTCGAGCGGGAACAATGAGCAGTTCTTC. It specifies CASSSGNNEQFF.

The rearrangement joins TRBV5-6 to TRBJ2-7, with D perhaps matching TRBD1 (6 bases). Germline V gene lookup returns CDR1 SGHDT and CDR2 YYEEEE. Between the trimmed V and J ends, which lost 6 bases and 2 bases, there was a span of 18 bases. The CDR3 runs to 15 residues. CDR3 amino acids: CASTTQTGTPYEQYF. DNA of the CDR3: TGTGCCAGCACCACCCAAACCGGGACACCCTACGAGCAGTACTTC.

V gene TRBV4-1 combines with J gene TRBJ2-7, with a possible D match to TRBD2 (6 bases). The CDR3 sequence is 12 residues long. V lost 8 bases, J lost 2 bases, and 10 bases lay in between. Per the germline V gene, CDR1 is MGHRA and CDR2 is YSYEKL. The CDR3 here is CASRGEAYEQYF. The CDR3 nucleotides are TGCGCCAGCCGCGGGGAGGCCTACGAGCAGTACTTC.

The chain's CDR3 is CASSLYRGNQPQHF. CDR3 sequence (DNA): TGTGCCAGCAGTCTGTATCGAGGCAATCAGCCCCAGCATTTT. The V call is TRBV6-5, the J call TRBJ1-5; D is unclear. Germline CDR1 reads MNHEY; CDR2 reads SVGAGI. V lost 5 bases and J lost 2, with 10 bases in between. This CDR3 spans 14 amino acids.

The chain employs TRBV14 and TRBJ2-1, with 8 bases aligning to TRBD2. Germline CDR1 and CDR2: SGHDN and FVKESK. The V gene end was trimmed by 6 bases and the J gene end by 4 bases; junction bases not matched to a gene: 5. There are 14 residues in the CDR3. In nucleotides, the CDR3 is TGTGCCAGCAGGGAGCGGGGGATATACAATGAGCAGTTCTTC. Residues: CASRERGIYNEQFF.

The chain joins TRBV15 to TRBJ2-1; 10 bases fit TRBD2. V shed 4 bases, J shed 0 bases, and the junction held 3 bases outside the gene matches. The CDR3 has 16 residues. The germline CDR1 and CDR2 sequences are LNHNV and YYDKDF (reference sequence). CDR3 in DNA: TGTGCCACCAGCACCGCTAGCGGGAGCTCCTACAATGAGCAGTTCTTC. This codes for CATSTASGSSYNEQFF.

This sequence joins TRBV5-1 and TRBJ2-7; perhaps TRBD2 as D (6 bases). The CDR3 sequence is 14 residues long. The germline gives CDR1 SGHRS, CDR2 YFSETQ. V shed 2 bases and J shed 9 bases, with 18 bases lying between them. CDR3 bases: TGCGCCAGCAGCTTAGGGACTGACCTACGAGCGCAGTACTTC. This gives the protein CASSLGTDLRAQYF. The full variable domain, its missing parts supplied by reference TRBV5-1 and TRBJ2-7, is KAGVTQTPRYLIKTRGQQVTLSCSPISGHRSVSWYQQTPGQGLQFLFEYFSETQRNKGNFPGRFSGRQFSNSRSEMNVSTLELGDSALYLCASSLGTDLRAQYFGPGTRLTVT.

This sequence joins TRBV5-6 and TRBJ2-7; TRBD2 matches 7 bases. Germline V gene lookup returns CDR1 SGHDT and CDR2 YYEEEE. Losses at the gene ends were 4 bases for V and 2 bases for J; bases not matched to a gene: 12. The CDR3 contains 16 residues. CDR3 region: CASSPRIGGRTYEQYF. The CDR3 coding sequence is TGTGCCAGCAGCCCCAGGATCGGCGGGAGAACCTACGAGCAGTACTTC.

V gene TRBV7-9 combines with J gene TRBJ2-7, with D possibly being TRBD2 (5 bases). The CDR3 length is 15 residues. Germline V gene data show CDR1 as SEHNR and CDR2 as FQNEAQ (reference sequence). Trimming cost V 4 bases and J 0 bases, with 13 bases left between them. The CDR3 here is CASSSSGTNSYEQYF. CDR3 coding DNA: TGTGCCAGCAGCTCGAGCGGTACCAACTCCTACGAGCAGTACTTC.

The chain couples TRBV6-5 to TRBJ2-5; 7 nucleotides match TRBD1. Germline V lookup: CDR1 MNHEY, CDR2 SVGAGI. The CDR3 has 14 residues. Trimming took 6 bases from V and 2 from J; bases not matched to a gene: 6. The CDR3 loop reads CASSQGTVQETQYF. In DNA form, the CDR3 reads TGTGCCAGCAGCCAGGGGACAGTACAAGAGACCCAGTACTTC.

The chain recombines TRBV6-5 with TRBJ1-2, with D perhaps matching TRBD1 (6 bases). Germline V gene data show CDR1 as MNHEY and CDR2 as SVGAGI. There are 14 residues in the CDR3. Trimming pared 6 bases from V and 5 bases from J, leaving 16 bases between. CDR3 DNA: TGTGCCAGCAGCAAAATTACAGGGAGTTATGGCTACACCTTC. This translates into CASSKITGSYGYTF.

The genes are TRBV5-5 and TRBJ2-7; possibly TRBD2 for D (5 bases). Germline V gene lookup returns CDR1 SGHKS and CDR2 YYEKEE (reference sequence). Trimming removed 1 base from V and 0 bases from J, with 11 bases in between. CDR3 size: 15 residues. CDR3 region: CASSLIRDSSYEQYF. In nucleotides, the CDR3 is TGTGCCAGCAGCTTGATCCGGGATAGCTCCTACGAGCAGTACTTC.